A single sample is the source of the 8 T cell receptor beta chains below, sequenced in a study of blood T cell repertoires in COVID-19. Profiled with immunoSEQ multiplex PCR; TCRdb holds only in-frame clones, not every one. This table holds roughly 60,000 clones, just under 85% found once. Sequenced material: peripheral blood. All receptors derive from a man in his 60s with acute or convalescent COVID-19.

The chain joins TRBV29-1 to TRBJ1-3, with 8 bases matching TRBD1. Trimming removed 3 bases from V and 1 base from J; junction bases left unmatched: 2. The CDR3 totals 14 residues. Germline CDR1 SQVTM, CDR2 ANQGSEA. CDR3 bases: TGCAGCGTTGAGGACAGGGTGTCTGGAAACACCATATATTTT. This gives the protein CSVEDRVSGNTIYF.

This sequence joins TRBV6-6 and TRBJ1-1; D gene ambiguous. Trimming left V 7 bases short and J 4 bases short, with 22 bases between. Germline CDR1 reads MNHNY; CDR2 reads SVGAGI (reference sequence). The CDR3 runs 16 residues. The CDR3 region is CASTPLSPGSGTEAFF. CDR3 nucleotide sequence: TGTGCCAGCACCCCGCTAAGTCCAGGCTCTGGCACTGAAGCTTTCTTT.

The chain couples TRBV11-2 to TRBJ2-3; D is perhaps TRBD1 (5 bases). Trimming left V 2 bases short and J 2 bases short, with 14 bases between. Germline V lookup: CDR1 SGHAT, CDR2 FQNNGV. The CDR3 spans 16 residues. The CDR3 DNA reads as TGTGCCAGCAGCTTAAATTTAGGGGCCCTCACAGATACGCAGTATTTT. Translation: CASSLNLGALTDTQYF.

The J gene is TRBJ2-2, the V gene TRBV30; maybe TRBD2 (6 bases). Deletions cut 2 bases from V and 4 bases from J, with 11 bases between. The CDR3 sequence is 14 residues long. Looked up from germline, CDR1 is GTSNPN and CDR2 is SVGIG (reference sequence). CDR3 sequence reads: CAWSNAGGTGELFF. The CDR3 DNA follows: TGTGCCTGGAGTAACGCCGGGGGCACCGGGGAGCTGTTTTTT. The complete variable domain, with remaining parts taken from reference TRBV30 and TRBJ2-2, reads SQTIHQWPATLVQPVGSPLSLECTVEGTSNPNLYWYRQAAGRGLQLLFYSVGIGQISSEVPQNLSASRPQDRQFILSSKKLLLSDSGFYLCAWSNAGGTGELFFGEGSRLTVL.

V usage is TRBV12-3 or TRBV12-4 and J usage is TRBJ1-5; D remains unclear. V lost 3 bases to trimming and J lost 10 bases, with 10 bases between them. This CDR3 region has 12 residues. CDR3 DNA: TGTGCCAGCAGTTTTAAGCCCGTTCCCCAGCATTTT. It codes for CASSFKPVPQHF.

This sequence joins TRBV13 and TRBJ2-7; D is ambiguous. CDR3 length: 13 residues. Germline CDR1 and CDR2: PRHDT and FYEKMQ (reference sequence). Trimming cost V 3 bases and J 4 bases, with 10 bases left between them. CDR3 nucleotides: TGTGCCAGCAGCTTCCTAGACTCTTACGAGCAGTACTTC. Encoded protein: CASSFLDSYEQYF.

This clone was seen once. This chain uses TRBV5-4 with TRBJ2-1, with 13 bases lining up with TRBD2. Germline values: CDR1 SGHNT, CDR2 YYREEE (reference sequence). The CDR3 runs to 15 residues. Trimming cost V 4 bases and J 4 bases; bases outside gene matches: 2. The CDR3 DNA sequence: TGTGCCAGCAGCCCGACTAGCGGGGGGTACAATGAGCAGTTCTTC. Translated, it gives CASSPTSGGYNEQFF.

The gene calls are TRBV10-3 and TRBJ1-3; tentatively, D is TRBD1 (5 bases). V was pared by 2 bases and J by 3 bases, with 11 bases between. This CDR3 has 15 amino acids. The V gene's germline CDR1 is ENHRY and CDR2 SYGVKD. In DNA, the CDR3 is TGTGCCATCAGTGAGATAGACAGCGATGGAAACACCATATATTTT. This sequence encodes CAISEIDSDGNTIYF.